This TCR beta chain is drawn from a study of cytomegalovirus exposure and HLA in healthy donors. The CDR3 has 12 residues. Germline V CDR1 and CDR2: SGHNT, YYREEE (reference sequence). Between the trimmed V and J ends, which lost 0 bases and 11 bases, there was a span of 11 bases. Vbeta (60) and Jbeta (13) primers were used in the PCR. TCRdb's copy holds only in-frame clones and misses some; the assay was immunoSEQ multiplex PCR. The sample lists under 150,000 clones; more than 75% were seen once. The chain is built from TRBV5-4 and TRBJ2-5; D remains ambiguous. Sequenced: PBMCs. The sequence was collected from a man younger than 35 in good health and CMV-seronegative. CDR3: CASSLDRLEQYF. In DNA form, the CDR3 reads TGTGCCAGCAGCTTGGACCGGTTGGAGCAGTACTTC. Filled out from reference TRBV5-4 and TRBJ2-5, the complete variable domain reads ETGVTQSPTHLIKTRGQQVTLRCSSQSGHNTVSWYQQALGQGPQFIFQYYREEENGRGNFPPRFSGLQFPNYSSELNVNALELDDSALYLCASSLDRLEQYFGPGTRLLVL.